This T cell receptor beta chain was sequenced in a study of Ad26.COV2.S vaccination and SARS-CoV-2 variants. The repertoire was sequenced with immunoSEQ multiplex PCR; TCRdb's copy has only in-frame clones and lacks some. The data contain around 400,000 clones, about nine tenths of them singletons. Specified treatment: 15 to 20 received Ad26.COV2.S at low or high dose, single or two shots; 5 received placebo; per-sample allocation not given. Samples came from day 63 after the first vaccine or placebo injection. Worth noting for this clone: Its antigen is not identified.

V lost 6 bases, J lost 5 bases, and 11 bases lay in between. CDR3 length: 13 residues. Germline loops: CDR1 KGHSH, CDR2 LQKENI. Whole-study results and caveats: Vaccine recipients and placebo recipients showed similar non-spike TCR breadth. People given the vaccine had a wider spike-specific TCR breadth than placebo recipients did.

This sequence was found in a person between 18 and 60 years old who received the Ad26.COV2.S COVID-19 vaccine or a placebo. The chain uses TRBV18 and TRBJ2-1, with no clear D. Sequences were derived from peripheral blood, sampled in a trial of Ad26.COV2.S vaccine versus placebo. The CDR3 DNA sequence: TGTGCCAGCTCGGTACTACCGGACAATGAGCAGTTCTTC. It codes for CASSVLPDNEQFF.